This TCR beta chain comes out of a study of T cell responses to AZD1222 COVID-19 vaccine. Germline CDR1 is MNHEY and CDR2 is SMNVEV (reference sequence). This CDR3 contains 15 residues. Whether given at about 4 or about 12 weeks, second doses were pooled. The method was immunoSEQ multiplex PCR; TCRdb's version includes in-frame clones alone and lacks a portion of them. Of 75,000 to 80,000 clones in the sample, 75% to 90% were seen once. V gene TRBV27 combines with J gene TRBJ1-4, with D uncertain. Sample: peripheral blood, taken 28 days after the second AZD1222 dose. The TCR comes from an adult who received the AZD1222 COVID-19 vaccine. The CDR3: CVTSLTGRLGPKLFF. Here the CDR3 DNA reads TGTGTCACGTCCCTAACGGGCCGACTAGGGCCAAAACTGTTTTTT.